The 19 T cell receptor beta chains presented below share a single source sample, sequenced in a study of blood T cells in healthy people across ages. Using a J-beta primer mix together with a sample-barcoded 5' primer, a second PCR was run for 7 to 11 cycles. In TCRdb, the 5' RACE reads were re-called with MiXCR into one record per CDR3 protein. The profile covers just under 550,000 distinct CDR3 sequences, with 24% appearing a single time and less than 9% taken by the ten largest. These data were also reused for a study on T cells of mothers and their children.

The sample consisted of blood. The receptors shown here come from a boy aged 5 to 17 in good health.

This clonotype was picked up a small number of times. V gene TRBV20-1 combines with J gene TRBJ1-4, with D unclear. V lost 2 bases and J lost 6, with 10 bases in between. The V gene's germline CDR1 is DFQATT and CDR2 SNEGSKA (reference sequence). The CDR3 consists of 13 residues. The CDR3 nucleotides are TGCAGTGCTAGAAGGAGTCAGTATGAAAAACTGTTTTTT. This codes for CSARRSQYEKLFF.

The J gene is TRBJ1-4, the V gene TRBV12-3 or TRBV12-4, with a weak D call TRBD1 (5 bases). Trimming stripped 6 bases from V and 8 bases from J, with 16 bases between. There are 14 residues in the CDR3. The DNA of the CDR3 is TGTGCCAGCAGCTTATCCCGGGGGAGGGAAAAACTGTTTTTT. Translation gives CASSLSRGREKLFF.

The rearrangement joins TRBV7-9 to TRBJ1-4; 7 bases line up with TRBD1. This CDR3 is built from 14 residues. Per the germline V gene, CDR1 is SEHNR and CDR2 is FQNEAQ (reference sequence). With V trimmed by 10 bases and J by 5 bases, 10 bases remained unmatched. CDR3: CATESGQKNEKLFF. The CDR3 DNA reads TGTGCCACCGAGTCGGGACAGAAGAATGAAAAACTGTTTTTT.

The rearrangement joins TRBV6-2 or TRBV6-3 to TRBJ1-5; 8 bases are shared with TRBD1. With 10 bases clipped from V and 3 bases from J, the junction kept 5 bases outside the gene matches. The germline CDR1 and CDR2 sequences are MNHEY and SVGEGT. This CDR3 contains 13 residues. CDR3 sequence reads: CATLGQANQPQHF. The CDR3 region has the DNA TGTGCCACCCTGGGACAGGCCAATCAGCCCCAGCATTTT.

Turning to this clonotype: A much larger clone lies a single base off, so this may be a read error. The rearrangement joins TRBV18 to TRBJ2-5, with no clear D. The V gene's germline CDR1 is KGHSH and CDR2 LQKENI. The CDR3 spans 15 residues. In DNA form, the CDR3 reads TGTGCCAGCTCACCCGGTTTGAAGTACCAAGAGACCCAGCACTTC. It codes for CASSPGLKYQETQHF. Together with reference TRBV18 and TRBJ2-5, the CDR3 gives the full variable domain: NAGVMQNPRHLVRRRGQEARLRCSPMKGHSHVYWYRQLPEEGLKFMVYLQKENIIDESGMPKERFSAEFPKEGPSILRIQQVVRGDSAAYFCASSPGLKYQETQHFGPGTRLLVL.

This clonotype was seen only a few times. The chain links TRBV5-6 to TRBJ1-5, with D possibly being TRBD1 (5 bases). This CDR3 has 14 amino acids. The V gene's germline CDR1 is SGHDT and CDR2 YYEEEE. V gave up 1 base and J gave up 2 bases, with 7 bases separating them. CDR3 sequence: CASSLQTGNQPQHF. As DNA, the CDR3 is TGTGCCAGCAGCTTGCAGACAGGCAATCAGCCCCAGCATTTT.

This clonotype has more than one count but fewer than ten. This chain joins TRBV28 and TRBJ2-5; 9 positions match TRBD1. The CDR3 is made up of 16 amino acids. J gave up 5 bases and V 5 bases, and 12 bases lay outside the gene matches. CDR1 is MDHEN and CDR2 is SYDVKM in the germline V gene. CDR3 residues: CASSKTQGATGETQYF. The CDR3 DNA sequence: TGTGCCAGCAGTAAGACACAGGGGGCAACGGGCGAGACCCAGTACTTC. The variable domain in full, completed from reference TRBV28 and TRBJ2-5, reads DVKVTQSSRYLVKRTGEKVFLECVQDMDHENMFWYRQDPGLGLRLIYFSYDVKMKEKGDIPEGYSVSREKKERFSLILESASTNQTSMYLCASSKTQGATGETQYFGPGTRLLVL.

There are a few counts of this clonotype. V is TRBV5-1 and J is TRBJ2-6; a possible D gene is TRBD1 (5 bases). This CDR3 spans 16 amino acids. The ends were cut back, 0 bases at V and 2 bases at J, with 9 bases in the middle. Germline loops: CDR1 SGHRS, CDR2 YFSETQ. The CDR3 loop is CASSLASGTGANVLTF. The CDR3 coding sequence is TGCGCCAGCAGCTTGGCCTCAGGGACTGGGGCCAACGTCCTGACTTTC.

The gene calls are TRBV29-1 and TRBJ1-2, with D perhaps matching TRBD1 (6 bases). The CDR3 spans 13 residues. Looked up from germline, CDR1 is SQVTM and CDR2 is ANQGSEA. The ends were cut back, 3 bases at V and 2 bases at J, with 10 bases in the middle. In DNA, the CDR3 is TGCAGCGTTGATGAAAGGGGGAACTATGGCTACACCTTC. Translated, it gives CSVDERGNYGYTF.

V gene TRBV20-1 combines with J gene TRBJ1-5; 8 bases align to TRBD1. Germline trimming cut 3 bases from V and 7 bases from J; bases unmatched to any gene: 8. CDR3 length: 14 residues. CDR1 and CDR2 from the germline V gene are DFQATT and SNEGSKA (reference sequence). CDR3 protein: CSARRTGMAQPQHF. The CDR3, as DNA: TGCAGTGCTAGGAGGACAGGGATGGCGCAGCCCCAGCATTTT.

The chain is built from TRBV5-1 and TRBJ1-4, with 7 positions matching TRBD1. J lost 7 bases, V lost 5 bases, and 11 bases had no gene match. The CDR3 is 15 residues long. Germline values: CDR1 SGHRS, CDR2 YFSETQ. Here the CDR3 reads CASRDGQAATEKLFF. The CDR3 nucleotides read TGCGCCAGCAGGGATGGACAGGCCGCGACTGAAAAACTGTTTTTT.

This clonotype was seen more than once but under ten times. V gene TRBV4-1 combines with J gene TRBJ2-7; D may match TRBD1 or TRBD2 (5 bases each). CDR3 size: 16 residues. The V end was cut by 4 bases, the J end by 2 bases, with 18 bases between. Germline CDR1 reads MGHRA; CDR2 reads YSYEKL. CDR3 nucleotide sequence: TGCGCCAGCAGCCTAGAGGGACCCGTAAGCCCCTACGAGCAGTACTTC. It translates to CASSLEGPVSPYEQYF.

The table lists this clonotype with a few counts. V usage is TRBV7-9 and J usage is TRBJ2-7; tentatively, D is TRBD1 (5 bases). There are 13 residues in the CDR3. Trimming stripped 0 bases from V and 5 bases from J, with 8 bases between. The germline V gene has CDR1 SEHNR and CDR2 FQNEAQ (reference sequence). This CDR3 reads CASSLAQADEQYF. The CDR3 DNA reads TGTGCCAGCAGCTTAGCACAGGCCGACGAGCAGTACTTC.

This clonotype was observed a few times. V usage is TRBV6-5 and J usage is TRBJ1-2; TRBD1 matches at 8 bases. CDR1 is MNHEY, CDR2 SVGAGI, per germline. This CDR3 spans 12 amino acids. Trimming cost V 5 bases and J 6 bases; bases outside gene matches: 2. The CDR3 nucleotides read TGTGCCAGCAGTCAGGGGGCCCATGGCTACACCTTC. Its protein is CASSQGAHGYTF.

The V call is TRBV20-1, the J call TRBJ1-1; D remains unclear. The V end was cut by 3 bases, the J end by 0 bases, with 17 bases between. The CDR3 runs to 16 residues. The V gene's germline CDR1 is DFQATT and CDR2 SNEGSKA (reference sequence). CDR3 residues: CSASALLTGMNTEAFF. CDR3 DNA sequence: TGCAGTGCTAGTGCACTACTTACGGGCATGAACACTGAAGCTTTCTTT.

This clonotype was recorded at least ten times. V gene TRBV29-1 combines with J gene TRBJ1-5; D not certain. Trimming shortened V by 4 bases and J by 9 bases, and 4 bases separated the two germline ends. Germline V gene sequence: CDR1 SQVTM, CDR2 ANQGSEA. The CDR3 consists of 9 residues. This CDR3 reads CSVVGPQHF. The CDR3, as DNA: TGCAGCGTTGTAGGGCCCCAGCATTTT.

This clonotype appeared many times. The chain links TRBV5-1 to TRBJ2-5; D perhaps matches TRBD2 (5 bases). Germline assignment: CDR1 SGHRS and CDR2 YFSETQ. V was trimmed by 0 bases and J by 10 bases, leaving 19 bases between them. The CDR3 is 15 amino acids. CDR3 DNA sequence: TGCGCCAGCAGCTTGGTGGAAGGAGGAATGAGTGGCCAGTACTTC. This translates into CASSLVEGGMSGQYF.

The chain employs TRBV20-1 and TRBJ2-3; 10 bases align to TRBD2. This CDR3 is built from 14 residues. CDR1 is DFQATT and CDR2 is SNEGSKA in the germline V gene (reference sequence). V trimming: 5 bases; J trimming: 5 bases; junction bases outside the gene matches: 7. The CDR3 loop reads CSAHPGLAKDTQYF. The CDR3 nucleotides are TGCAGTGCTCACCCGGGACTAGCGAAAGATACGCAGTATTTT.

A few counts support this clonotype. V and J are TRBV7-2 and TRBJ1-5; no clear D. The CDR3 is 16 amino acids. The germline V gene has CDR1 SGHTA and CDR2 FQGNSA. V was trimmed by 3 bases and J by 0 bases, leaving 12 bases between them. CDR3 sequence (DNA): TGTGCCAGCAGCTTGGCCGCGGGGTATAGCAATCAGCCCCAGCATTTT. This encodes CASSLAAGYSNQPQHF.